This TCR beta chain appears in the sequencing data of a study of Graves' ophthalmopathy and Graves' hyperthyroidism. Amplifying from RNA transcripts, the study obtained TCR beta CDR3 regions. HTBI primers were employed in first-round RT-PCR, then a second-round multiplex PCR followed. One entry per CDR3 protein, called by TCRdb with MiXCR from the multiplex PCR reads. The sample lists some 360,000 distinct CDR3 sequences; about a sixth were seen once. Trimming shortened V by 6 bases and J by 3 bases, and 15 bases separated the two germline ends. The CDR3 loop spans 14 amino acids. Germline V lookup: CDR1 MDHEN, CDR2 SYDVKM. This clonotype was seen many times.

J is TRBJ2-7 and V is TRBV28; tentative D call: TRBD1 (5 bases). This sequence was found in an adult woman with stable Graves' hyperthyroidism. The specimen sequenced was peripheral blood. CDR3 protein: CASSTTVSLYEQYF. The CDR3 bases are TGTGCCAGCAGCACGACAGTAAGTCTCTACGAGCAGTACTTC.